A selection of T cell receptor beta chains follows, all from one sample in a study of T cells after yellow fever vaccination. TCRdb re-called the 5' RACE reads through MiXCR, storing one row per CDR3 protein. The data hold some 600,000 distinct CDR3 sequences, with roughly a sixth observed a single time. The sequenced sample was PBMCs, obtained about 5 days after the first yellow fever vaccination. These receptor sequences come from a young man who received the YFV17D yellow fever vaccine. Both conserved end residues are part of each CDR3. Fields, in order: V gene, J gene, clone size, D gene, CDR3 DNA, CDR3 protein. The D gene is left open where the match is weak. A clone size is listed for some rows: how often the clone was seen (once, few, many), or a class if it is expanded.

V: TRBV5-1; J: TRBJ2-5; size: few; D: -; DNA: TGCGCCAGCAGCTTGGCGTTCGGGTGGAGAGAGACCCAGTACTTC; CDR3: CASSLAFGWRETQYF
V: TRBV6-5; J: TRBJ1-1; size: -; D: -; DNA: TGTGCCAGCAGTTACTCAGCGGTGATGAACACTGAAGCTTTCTTT; CDR3: CASSYSAVMNTEAFF
V: TRBV5-1; J: TRBJ2-1; size: -; D: -; DNA: TGCGCCAGCAGCTTGAGGGGGTCGGGGGGTGAGCAGTTCTTC; CDR3: CASSLRGSGGEQFF
V: TRBV4-3; J: TRBJ2-1; size: few; D: -; DNA: TGCGCCAGCAGCCAGCTTCCGGAGTACAATGAGCAGTTCTTC; CDR3: CASSQLPEYNEQFF
V: TRBV11-2; J: TRBJ2-3; size: -; D: TRBD2; DNA: TGTGCCAGCAGCTTAGATTTTGGGCTAGCGGGGGTCACAGATACGCAGTATTTT; CDR3: CASSLDFGLAGVTDTQYF
V: TRBV25-1; J: TRBJ1-3; size: -; D: TRBD1; DNA: TGTGCCAGCAGTAGTCACAGGGGCTCTGGAAACACCATATATTTT; CDR3: CASSSHRGSGNTIYF
V: TRBV29-1; J: TRBJ1-3; size: -; D: -; DNA: TGCAGCGCCGGCGGGCTGGGAAACACCATATATTTT; CDR3: CSAGGLGNTIYF
V: TRBV6-1; J: TRBJ2-5; size: -; D: -; DNA: TGTGCCAGCAGGGGGGACCGAATGGGGACCCAGTACTTC; CDR3: CASRGDRMGTQYF
V: TRBV19; J: TRBJ1-5; size: -; D: -; DNA: TGTGCCAGTAGTATAGAGTCAGGGTATAGCAATCAGCCCCAGCATTTT; CDR3: CASSIESGYSNQPQHF
V: TRBV6-1; J: TRBJ1-3; size: few; D: -; DNA: TGTGCCAGCGGTGATGCCAGGCAGGGAAACACCATATATTTT; CDR3: CASGDARQGNTIYF
V: TRBV6-1; J: TRBJ2-6; size: -; D: TRBD1; DNA: TGTGCCGGGACAGGGGGTCTATTTGGGGCCAACGTCCTGACTTTC; CDR3: CAGTGGLFGANVLTF
V: TRBV4-2; J: TRBJ2-2; size: -; D: -; DNA: TGTGCCAGCAGCCCTGTAGGGCTGACGAACACCGGGGAGCTGTTTTTT; CDR3: CASSPVGLTNTGELFF
V: TRBV18; J: TRBJ1-4; size: -; D: -; DNA: TGTGCCAGCTCACCCCGGGGCGCCGCAACTAATGAAAAACTGTTTTTT; CDR3: CASSPRGAATNEKLFF
V: TRBV7-2; J: TRBJ2-2; size: few; D: TRBD1; DNA: TGTGCCAGCAGCTTGACAGGGCGGTTTAACACCGGGGAGCTGTTTTTT; CDR3: CASSLTGRFNTGELFF
V: TRBV12-3/TRBV12-4; J: TRBJ1-5; size: -; D: -; DNA: TGTGCCAGCAGTCCTACGGACGGACGCAATCAGCCCCAGCATTTT; CDR3: CASSPTDGRNQPQHF
V: TRBV20-1; J: TRBJ1-1; size: -; D: -; DNA: TGCAGTGCGGCGGACCCTGGGAACACTGAAGCTTTCTTT; CDR3: CSAADPGNTEAFF
V: TRBV7-2; J: TRBJ1-2; size: few; D: -; DNA: TGTGCCAGCAGCCAATGGGCCTCCTATGGCTACACCTTC; CDR3: CASSQWASYGYTF
V: TRBV4-1; J: TRBJ2-5; size: many; D: -; DNA: TGCGCCAGCGGTGGGCAAGAGACCCAGTACTTC; CDR3: CASGGQETQYF
V: TRBV20-1; J: TRBJ2-1; size: -; D: -; DNA: TGCAGTGCTAGAGATCCCTTACAACAGGGCCCGAAATACAATGAGCAGTTCTTC; CDR3: CSARDPLQQGPKYNEQFF
V: TRBV5-1; J: TRBJ2-7; size: -; D: TRBD2; DNA: TGCGCCAGCAGCTTTGGGACTAGCCCCTCCGAGCAGTACTTC; CDR3: CASSFGTSPSEQYF
V: TRBV11-2; J: TRBJ2-5; size: few; D: -; DNA: TGTGCCAGCAGCTTAGATCGGGGGAGTACGGAGACCCAGTACTTC; CDR3: CASSLDRGSTETQYF
V: TRBV20-1; J: TRBJ2-5; size: -; D: TRBD2; DNA: TGCAGTGCCCCCCGGGCGGGGGAGCAAGAGACCCAGTACTTC; CDR3: CSAPRAGEQETQYF
V: TRBV29-1; J: TRBJ2-1; size: few; D: -; DNA: TGCAGGGTCAGGCCCCAGGAATATGTGGATGAGCAGTTCTTC; CDR3: CRVRPQEYVDEQFF
V: TRBV3-1; J: TRBJ2-1; size: -; D: -; DNA: TGTGCCAGCAGCCAAGGACGTAGGGACCCCTACAATGAGCAGTTCTTC; CDR3: CASSQGRRDPYNEQFF
V: TRBV6-1; J: TRBJ2-6; size: -; D: -; DNA: TGTGCCAGCAGCCGACAGTTACAGTTCTCTGGGGCCAACGTCCTGACTTTC; CDR3: CASSRQLQFSGANVLTF
V: TRBV7-9; J: TRBJ1-4; size: once; D: -; DNA: TGTGCCAGCAGCTCTGCTGGGGCTAATGAAAAACTGTTTTTT; CDR3: CASSSAGANEKLFF
V: TRBV5-4; J: TRBJ1-1; size: -; D: -; DNA: TGTGCCTGCCGACTTATGAACACTGAAGCTTTCTTT; CDR3: CACRLMNTEAFF
V: TRBV7-2; J: TRBJ2-5; size: few; D: -; DNA: TGTGCCAGCAGCCTAAACAGGGTAATACCCGAAGAGACCCAGTACTTC; CDR3: CASSLNRVIPEETQYF
V: TRBV15; J: TRBJ2-2; size: -; D: -; DNA: TGTGCCACCAGCACCCGTACCCGTGGCGGGGAGCTGTTTTTT; CDR3: CATSTRTRGGELFF
V: TRBV3-1; J: TRBJ1-6; size: few; D: -; DNA: TGTGCCAGCAGCCAATCCGAGGGTCCCCTCCACTTT; CDR3: CASSQSEGPLHF
V: TRBV7-7; J: TRBJ2-2; size: -; D: -; DNA: TGTGCTAGCAGCCCATGGCCCGCTACCGGGGAGCTGTTTTTT; CDR3: CASSPWPATGELFF
V: TRBV4-3; J: TRBJ2-2; size: -; D: -; DNA: TGCGCCAGCAGCCAATCGCCGGACACCGGGGAGCTGTTTTTT; CDR3: CASSQSPDTGELFF
V: TRBV20-1; J: TRBJ2-7; size: -; D: -; DNA: TGCAGTGGGTTAGCGTCGGTTGTGGGCGAGCAGTACTTC; CDR3: CSGLASVVGEQYF
V: TRBV7-9; J: TRBJ2-3; size: -; D: TRBD2; DNA: TGTGCCAGCAGCTTAGAGGGACTAGCGGGGGTTACCGATACGCAGTATTTT; CDR3: CASSLEGLAGVTDTQYF
V: TRBV6-2/TRBV6-3; J: TRBJ1-5; size: -; D: -; DNA: TGTGCCAGCAGCGGGACGGCCTATCAGCCCCAGCATTTT; CDR3: CASSGTAYQPQHF
V: TRBV12-3/TRBV12-4; J: TRBJ2-7; size: -; D: -; DNA: TGTGCCAGCAGTCGCCAATGGGGCTACGAGCAGTACTTC; CDR3: CASSRQWGYEQYF
V: TRBV24-1; J: TRBJ1-5; size: few; D: -; DNA: TGTGCCACCAGTGACGAAGGACGGTTTAGCAATCAGCCCCAGCATTTT; CDR3: CATSDEGRFSNQPQHF
V: TRBV28; J: TRBJ1-2; size: -; D: -; DNA: TGTGCCAGCAGCCAACTCAGGGTCAACTATGGCTACACCTTC; CDR3: CASSQLRVNYGYTF
V: TRBV14; J: TRBJ2-2; size: few; D: -; DNA: TGTGCCAGCAGCCAAGCACAGGGATACGGGGAGCTGTTTTTT; CDR3: CASSQAQGYGELFF
V: TRBV19; J: TRBJ2-3; size: -; D: -; DNA: TGTGCCAGTAGTATGAACAGAAACACAGATACGCAGTATTTT; CDR3: CASSMNRNTDTQYF
V: TRBV7-9; J: TRBJ2-3; size: many; D: -; DNA: TGTGCCAGCAGCCCCACGACGTCGACAGATACGCAGTATTTT; CDR3: CASSPTTSTDTQYF
V: TRBV18; J: TRBJ1-5; size: -; D: -; DNA: TGTGCCAGCTCGCCCGGGTCCGTTGCCTCAAATCAGCCCCAGCATTTT; CDR3: CASSPGSVASNQPQHF
V: TRBV10-3; J: TRBJ1-2; size: few; D: -; DNA: TGTGCCATCAGGTCGGACACGCAGGACTATGGCTACACCTTC; CDR3: CAIRSDTQDYGYTF
V: TRBV6-2/TRBV6-3; J: TRBJ2-3; size: -; D: -; DNA: TGTGCCAGCAGCCAGGCGGGCTGGGGAGATACGCAGTATTTT; CDR3: CASSQAGWGDTQYF
V: TRBV3-1; J: TRBJ1-2; size: -; D: -; DNA: TGTGCCAGCAGCCAGCGTGGACGGGAAGCTAACTATGGCTACACCTTC; CDR3: CASSQRGREANYGYTF
V: TRBV7-9; J: TRBJ1-2; size: -; D: TRBD1; DNA: TGTGCCAGCAGCCCAGGGGGCGCATCCCGTGGCTACACCTTC; CDR3: CASSPGGASRGYTF
V: TRBV4-1; J: TRBJ2-1; size: -; D: -; DNA: TGCGCCAGCAGCTACGGTTGGGGTGAGCAGTTCTTC; CDR3: CASSYGWGEQFF
V: TRBV9; J: TRBJ1-2; size: few; D: -; DNA: TGTGCCAGCAGCGTAGGTTCAGGGGAAATAGGCTACACCTTC; CDR3: CASSVGSGEIGYTF
V: TRBV4-3; J: TRBJ1-2; size: -; D: TRBD1; DNA: TGCGCCAGCAGCCAAGATCCGGGACAGGGGCGAGGCTACACCTTC; CDR3: CASSQDPGQGRGYTF
V: TRBV11-1; J: TRBJ1-4; size: -; D: -; DNA: TGTGCCAGCAGCTTCGTCCCCGGTACGATTGAAAAACTGTTTTTT; CDR3: CASSFVPGTIEKLFF
V: TRBV5-1; J: TRBJ1-1; size: many; D: -; DNA: TGCGCCAGCAGCCGACAGCAGGGGTGGGGTGAAGCTTTCTTT; CDR3: CASSRQQGWGEAFF